This TCR beta chain was identified in a study of blood T cell repertoires in COVID-19. Overall study: COVID-19 samples, acute and convalescent, were from the United States, Italy and Spain. PBMCs, B-cell-depleted T cells, or T cells provided the cDNA or gDNA that made up the material.

This CDR3 has 15 amino acids. The authors' processing: By means of reference gene primer amplification, nucleated cell counts were estimated. This table comes from immunoSEQ multiplex PCR, and its TCRdb copy is limited to in-frame clones, with some not included. That table furnishes V, J and clone size, whereas the DNA furnished D and trimming. This sample has 200,000 to 250,000 clones, with less than 90% found just once. This receptor was identified in a man aged 40-55 years with active or convalescent COVID-19. Specimen: peripheral blood. This chain links TRBV21-1 with TRBJ2-7; TRBD1 is the table's D call, not checked against the DNA. TRBV21-1 is labeled a pseudogene. CDR3 region: CASSRRTGRSYEQYF. For the CDR3, the DNA is TGTGCCAGCAGCCGCCGGACAGGGCGCAGCTACGAGCAGTACTTC.